These T cell receptor beta chains were read from a single sample in a study of shared clonotypes between healthy human individuals. TCRdb's copy holds only in-frame clones and misses some; the assay was immunoSEQ multiplex PCR. This sample has millions of clones, with around 94% found just once. Source material: naive CD4+ T cells sorted from blood. The source of these receptors is a man aged 18 to 29 in good health. The CDR3 runs from the conserved cysteine through the conserved F or W. A D gene is named only where the DNA matches it firmly. Size tells how often a clone was seen (once, few, many) or the class of an expanded clone, and some rows leave it out.

V: TRBV11-2; size: -; length: 14; D: -; J: TRBJ1-6; DNA: TGTGCCAGCAGCTTAGCTCCCTATAATTCACCCCTCCACTTT; CDR3: CASSLAPYNSPLHF
V: TRBV5-1; size: -; length: 14; D: TRBD2; J: TRBJ2-5; DNA: TGCGCCAGCAGCTTAACTAGCGCACAAGAGACCCAGTACTTC; CDR3: CASSLTSAQETQYF
V: TRBV7-8; size: -; length: 16; D: -; J: TRBJ1-6; DNA: TGTGCCAGCAGCTTAGCGGGGTCGGAGACTGGAATCCCCCTCCACTTT; CDR3: CASSLAGSETGIPLHF
V: TRBV10-3; size: -; length: 16; D: TRBD2; J: TRBJ2-3; DNA: TGTGCCATCAGTGACCGACTAGCGGGGGTGGCGGATACGCAGTATTTT; CDR3: CAISDRLAGVADTQYF
V: TRBV7-2; size: -; length: 15; D: -; J: TRBJ2-7; DNA: TGTGCCAGCAGCTTACTGGCGGTACAAAACTACGAGCAGTACTTC; CDR3: CASSLLAVQNYEQYF
V: TRBV30; size: few; length: 13; D: -; J: TRBJ1-5; DNA: TGTGCCTGGAGTGTACAACCCCATCAGCCCCAGCATTTT; CDR3: CAWSVQPHQPQHF
V: TRBV29-1; size: -; length: 13; D: -; J: TRBJ1-2; DNA: TGCAGCTTCCTGGACAAGCTTTGGGGTGGCTACACCTTC; CDR3: CSFLDKLWGGYTF
V: TRBV19; size: -; length: 13; D: -; J: TRBJ2-3; DNA: TGTGCCAGTAGTGTCCAAGGCATGGATACGCAGTATTTT; CDR3: CASSVQGMDTQYF
V: TRBV6-6; size: -; length: 16; D: TRBD1; J: TRBJ2-7; DNA: TGTGCCAGCAGTCCTCAGGCAGGGGGCGCCTCCTACGAGCAGTACTTC; CDR3: CASSPQAGGASYEQYF
V: TRBV9; size: -; length: 18; D: TRBD1; J: TRBJ2-1; DNA: TGTGCCAGCAGCGTAGGCGGGACAGGACCACCTAGATACAATGAGCAGTTCTTC; CDR3: CASSVGGTGPPRYNEQFF
V: TRBV5-1; size: -; length: 13; D: -; J: TRBJ2-5; DNA: TGCGCCAGCAGCGGGAACGGGCAAGAGACCCAGTACTTC; CDR3: CASSGNGQETQYF
V: TRBV11-2; size: -; length: 16; D: -; J: TRBJ2-6; DNA: TGTGCCAGCAGCTCCCTTTTGGGGGAGATGGCCAACGTCCTGACTTTC; CDR3: CASSSLLGEMANVLTF
V: TRBV7-2; size: -; length: 16; D: TRBD2; J: TRBJ2-3; DNA: TGTGCCAGCAGCACCCGACTAGCGGGAGGAGGAGATACGCAGTATTTT; CDR3: CASSTRLAGGGDTQYF
V: TRBV7-2; size: -; length: 14; D: -; J: TRBJ2-3; DNA: TGTGCCAGCAGCCCCGGCGAAGCGGTTAGTACGCAGTATTTT; CDR3: CASSPGEAVSTQYF
V: TRBV5-5; size: -; length: 15; D: -; J: TRBJ1-5; DNA: TGTGCCAGCAGCTCGACAGAATGGAGCAATCAGCCCCAGCATTTT; CDR3: CASSSTEWSNQPQHF
V: TRBV7-2; size: -; length: 17; D: -; J: TRBJ1-4; DNA: TGTGCCAGCAGCTCTCAGAGGGACATTGAACGAGGGAAACGGCTGTTTTTT; CDR3: CASSSQRDIERGKRLFF
V: TRBV7-2; size: -; length: 16; D: TRBD2; J: TRBJ2-7; DNA: TGTGCCAGCAGCGGATGGACTAGCGGGTACGGAGACGAGCAGTACTTC; CDR3: CASSGWTSGYGDEQYF
V: TRBV11-2; size: -; length: 13; D: -; J: TRBJ1-5; DNA: TGTGCCAGCAGCTTAACTAGCAATCAGCCCCAGCATTTT; CDR3: CASSLTSNQPQHF
V: TRBV6-5; size: -; length: 14; D: TRBD2; J: TRBJ2-3; DNA: TGTGCCAGCAGGCGGGGGGGGCCCACAGATACGCAGTATTTT; CDR3: CASRRGGPTDTQYF
V: TRBV5-6; size: -; length: 15; D: -; J: TRBJ1-4; DNA: TGTGCCAGCAGTCCCTTGGACCGGGTTAATGAAAAACTGTTTTTT; CDR3: CASSPLDRVNEKLFF
V: TRBV19; size: -; length: 16; D: -; J: TRBJ2-1; DNA: TGTGCCAGTACCAAAAGCGGGCGAAGCTCCTACAATGAGCAGTTCTTC; CDR3: CASTKSGRSSYNEQFF
V: TRBV28; size: -; length: 15; D: TRBD1; J: TRBJ1-2; DNA: TGTGCCAGCAGGCGACAGGGCTGGGATAACTATGGCTACACCTTC; CDR3: CASRRQGWDNYGYTF
V: TRBV10-3; size: -; length: 13; D: -; J: TRBJ2-3; DNA: TGTGCCATCATGAACAGGGAGGCAGATACGCAGTATTTT; CDR3: CAIMNREADTQYF
V: TRBV7-2; size: -; length: 15; D: TRBD2; J: TRBJ2-1; DNA: TGTGCCAGCACCCCGAGGGCGGGAGTTAACAATGAGCAGTTCTTC; CDR3: CASTPRAGVNNEQFF
V: TRBV11-2; size: -; length: 13; D: -; J: TRBJ2-3; DNA: TGTGCCAGCAGCTTAGAACCTGTAGATACGCAGTATTTT; CDR3: CASSLEPVDTQYF
V: TRBV5-1; size: -; length: 14; D: -; J: TRBJ1-5; DNA: TGCGCCAGCAGCTTGGAGGGGGGCGGTCAGCCCCAGCATTTT; CDR3: CASSLEGGGQPQHF
V: TRBV4-1; size: -; length: 16; D: -; J: TRBJ2-3; DNA: TGCGCCAGCAGCCCAGGACAAACCGGATCGGGGGATACGCAGTATTTT; CDR3: CASSPGQTGSGDTQYF
V: TRBV19; size: once; length: 14; D: -; J: TRBJ2-3; DNA: TGTGCCAGTAGTAGTCAGGGGGGCACGGATACGCAGTATTTT; CDR3: CASSSQGGTDTQYF
V: TRBV7-2; size: -; length: 14; D: -; J: TRBJ2-2; DNA: TGTGCCAGCAGCTTAGCGCCTAACACCGGGGAGCTGTTTTTT; CDR3: CASSLAPNTGELFF
V: TRBV2; size: -; length: 15; D: -; J: TRBJ1-5; DNA: TGTGCCAGCAGTGCTTCTAGGGGTAGCAATCAGCCCCAGCATTTT; CDR3: CASSASRGSNQPQHF
V: TRBV5-1; size: -; length: 15; D: -; J: TRBJ1-1; DNA: TGCGCCAGCAGCCCCGGCGGGCAGGTGGGTACTGAAGCTTTCTTT; CDR3: CASSPGGQVGTEAFF
V: TRBV23-1; size: -; length: 15; D: TRBD2; J: TRBJ2-3; DNA: TGCGCCAGCAGTCAGGGAGGGCGAAGCACAGATACGCAGTATTTT; CDR3: CASSQGGRSTDTQYF
V: TRBV13; size: -; length: 18; D: TRBD1; J: TRBJ1-3; DNA: TGTGCCAGCAGTGGCAGGGGGCCGGTGGGGCTCTCCGGAAACACCATATATTTT; CDR3: CASSGRGPVGLSGNTIYF
V: TRBV28; size: once; length: 11; D: -; J: TRBJ2-7; DNA: TGTGCCAGCATAGGCCCCTCCGAGCAGTACTTC; CDR3: CASIGPSEQYF
V: TRBV6-5; size: few; length: 15; D: -; J: TRBJ1-5; DNA: TGTGCCAGCAGTTATACGACAGATAGCAATCAGCCCCAGCATTTT; CDR3: CASSYTTDSNQPQHF
V: TRBV18; size: -; length: 17; D: TRBD2; J: TRBJ2-2; DNA: TGTGCCAGCTCACCACCTTTAGCGGGGGGACGCCGGGGAACCCACTTTTTT; CDR3: CASSPPLAGGRRGTHFF
V: TRBV25-1; size: once; length: 11; D: -; J: TRBJ2-1; DNA: TGTGCCAGCAGTGAACGGCAGGGGTGGTTCTTC; CDR3: CASSERQGWFF
V: TRBV6-5; size: -; length: 14; D: -; J: TRBJ2-2; DNA: TGTGCCAGCAGCCCGGACGCCCCTCGCGGGGAGCTGTTTTTT; CDR3: CASSPDAPRGELFF
V: TRBV19; size: few; length: 13; D: -; J: TRBJ2-1; DNA: TGTGCCAGTAGTATAGCAGGGACGGGGGAGCAGTTCTTC; CDR3: CASSIAGTGEQFF
V: TRBV7-2; size: -; length: 15; D: -; J: TRBJ1-4; DNA: TGTGCCAGCAGCACCACAGGGAGGCTAAATGAAAAACTGTTTTTT; CDR3: CASSTTGRLNEKLFF
V: TRBV6-1; size: -; length: 18; D: TRBD2; J: TRBJ2-5; DNA: TGTGCCAGCAGTGAATTGGTTGGGGTAGCGGGAGGTGGGGAGACCCAGTACTTC; CDR3: CASSELVGVAGGGETQYF
V: TRBV9; size: -; length: 16; D: TRBD2; J: TRBJ2-5; DNA: TGTGCCAGCAGCGTTGGACTAGCGGGGATCCAAGAGACCCAGTACTTC; CDR3: CASSVGLAGIQETQYF
V: TRBV2; size: -; length: 15; D: -; J: TRBJ1-1; DNA: TGTGCCAGCAGGTCGAACACAGGGTCTAACACTGAAGCTTTCTTT; CDR3: CASRSNTGSNTEAFF
V: TRBV2; size: few; length: 13; D: -; J: TRBJ1-1; DNA: TGTGCCAGCAGTCTCCAACTGAACACTGAAGCTTTCTTT; CDR3: CASSLQLNTEAFF
V: TRBV27; size: -; length: 13; D: -; J: TRBJ2-2; DNA: TGTGCCAGCACCCGCCGGGTCGACGGGGAGCTGTTTTTT; CDR3: CASTRRVDGELFF
V: TRBV9; size: -; length: 17; D: -; J: TRBJ1-5; DNA: TGTGCCAGCAGCCCCTTTGACAGCCTATATAGCAATCAGCCCCAGCATTTT; CDR3: CASSPFDSLYSNQPQHF
V: TRBV27; size: -; length: 15; D: -; J: TRBJ2-7; DNA: TGTGCCAGCAGACGCAGCGTGGAGGGGACCTACGAGCAGTACTTC; CDR3: CASRRSVEGTYEQYF
V: TRBV2; size: -; length: 16; D: -; J: TRBJ1-5; DNA: TGTGCCAGCAGCCTCCGGGGGCAGGAGAGCAATCAGCCCCAGCATTTT; CDR3: CASSLRGQESNQPQHF
V: TRBV18; size: -; length: 16; D: -; J: TRBJ1-5; DNA: TGTGCCAGCTCACCTTTAGTTGCTCCCAGCAATCAGCCCCAGCATTTT; CDR3: CASSPLVAPSNQPQHF
V: TRBV21-1; size: few; length: 14; D: -; J: TRBJ2-7; DNA: TGTGCCAGCGGTGGTGCTAGCGGTACCTACGAGCAGTACTTC; CDR3: CASGGASGTYEQYF
V: TRBV2; size: -; length: 16; D: -; J: TRBJ2-5; DNA: TGTGCCAGCAGTGAAGGCCTGGGCAAGGCCCAAGAGACCCAGTACTTC; CDR3: CASSEGLGKAQETQYF
V: TRBV5-1; size: -; length: 15; D: TRBD1; J: TRBJ2-3; DNA: TGCGCCAGCAGCTTGGGCCAGGGGGTAACAGATACGCAGTATTTT; CDR3: CASSLGQGVTDTQYF
V: TRBV30; size: few; length: 14; D: -; J: TRBJ1-1; DNA: TGTGCCGCGGAGGGGAGAATCAAAAACACTGAAGCTTTCTTT; CDR3: CAAEGRIKNTEAFF
V: TRBV9; size: -; length: 14; D: -; J: TRBJ2-7; DNA: TGTGCCAGCAGCGTAGGACAAACTGCCTACGAGCAGTACTTC; CDR3: CASSVGQTAYEQYF
V: TRBV5-4; size: -; length: 15; D: -; J: TRBJ1-1; DNA: TGTGCCAGCAGCTTGGGCAGCCCCTCCAACACTGAAGCTTTCTTT; CDR3: CASSLGSPSNTEAFF